These 26 T cell receptor beta chains originate from one sample sequenced in a study of shared clonotypes between healthy human individuals. Terminally differentiated effector memory CD45RA+ cells were excluded from the naive CD8 cells, which were CD45RO-negative and positively selected for CCR7. Using immunoSEQ multiplex PCR, the repertoire was profiled, and TCRdb retains in-frame clones only, with some absent. Of about 870,000 clones listed, 80% to 95% are singletons. The specimen was naive CD8+ T cells sorted from blood. The source of these receptors is a man under 40 in good health.

The rearrangement uses TRBV6-1 and TRBJ2-1; 7 bases agree with TRBD2. V lost 2 bases, J lost 5 bases, and 3 bases stayed unmatched. Germline CDR1 reads MNHNS; CDR2 reads SASEGT. This CDR3 is 14 amino acids long. The CDR3 sequence: CASSEWGGNNEQFF. The DNA of the CDR3 is TGTGCCAGCAGTGAATGGGGGGGTAACAATGAGCAGTTCTTC.

This chain links TRBV9 with TRBJ2-2, with 7 bases fitting TRBD2. J gave up 0 bases and V 2 bases, and 1 base lay outside the gene matches. Germline assignment: CDR1 SGDLS and CDR2 YYNGEE. This CDR3 is built from 15 residues. The CDR3: CASSVGTTNTGELFF. Written as DNA, the CDR3 is TGTGCCAGCAGCGTCGGGACTACGAACACCGGGGAGCTGTTTTTT.

This clone has just one count. The rearrangement joins TRBV6-6 to TRBJ2-7, with 8 bases identical to TRBD1. Germline CDR1 MNHNY, CDR2 SVGAGI (reference sequence). V shed 6 bases and J 3 bases; nucleotides not matched to a gene: 4. The CDR3 consists of 13 residues. CDR3 residues: CASSPGTGYEQYF. CDR3 DNA sequence: TGTGCCAGCAGCCCCGGGACAGGCTACGAGCAGTACTTC.

V gene TRBV28 combines with J gene TRBJ2-7, with 7 nucleotides matching TRBD1. The CDR3 extends over 17 amino acids. Germline CDR1 is MDHEN and CDR2 is SYDVKM. The J segment lost 6 bases and the V segment lost 4 bases, leaving 18 bases of the junction unmatched. The DNA for the CDR3 is TGTGCCAGCAGTTCTTCCACAGGGGCCCCGTTGATTTTCGAGCAGTACTTC. Translated, it gives CASSSSTGAPLIFEQYF.

V gene TRBV7-9 combines with J gene TRBJ2-5, with 8 bases identical to TRBD1. With 5 bases clipped from V and 2 bases from J, the junction kept 10 bases outside the gene matches. The CDR3 length is 16 residues. Germline-derived CDR1 and CDR2 are SEHNR and FQNEAQ (reference sequence). The CDR3: CASSQNSRGRQETQYF. In DNA, the CDR3 is TGTGCCAGCAGCCAAAACTCCAGGGGGCGGCAAGAGACCCAGTACTTC.

V and J are TRBV7-2 and TRBJ2-1; 9 nucleotides line up with TRBD2. Germline CDR1 is SGHTA and CDR2 is FQGNSA. The J segment lost 7 bases and the V segment lost 2 bases, leaving 18 bases of the junction unmatched. This CDR3 has 19 amino acids. CDR3 residues: CASSLTWASRVAGANEQFF. The CDR3, as DNA: TGTGCCAGCAGCTTAACCTGGGCCTCGAGGGTAGCGGGGGCGAATGAGCAGTTCTTC.

This sequence joins TRBV7-8 and TRBJ2-1; TRBD2 might be the D (6 bases). CDR1 is SGHVS, CDR2 FQNEAQ, per germline. With 5 bases removed from V and 3 bases from J, the gap between germline ends came to 8 bases. The CDR3 consists of 13 residues. The CDR3 coding sequence is TGTGCCAGCAGCCCCGGGAGCTACAATGAGCAGTTCTTC. It yields the protein CASSPGSYNEQFF.

This sequence joins TRBV15 and TRBJ2-1; D is unclear. V lost 6 bases and J lost 7, with 7 bases in between. Germline V lookup: CDR1 LNHNV, CDR2 YYDKDF (reference sequence). The CDR3 has 11 amino acids. Here the CDR3 DNA reads TGTGCCACCAGGATCACGAATGAGCAGTTCTTC. As protein: CATRITNEQFF.

This chain connects TRBV7-9 to TRBJ2-5; perhaps D is TRBD1 or TRBD2 (5 bases each). Per germline, CDR1 SEHNR and CDR2 FQNEAQ (reference sequence). The ends were cut back, 5 bases at V and 1 base at J, with 14 bases in the middle. The CDR3 is made up of 15 amino acids. CDR3 residues: CASSEGNRGQETQYF. DNA for the CDR3: TGTGCCAGCAGCGAGGGTAATAGGGGCCAAGAGACCCAGTACTTC.

The chain is built from TRBV6-5 and TRBJ1-2; D not resolved. Per the germline V gene, CDR1 is MNHEY and CDR2 is SVGAGI. The CDR3 spans 15 residues. Trimming stripped 8 bases from V and 5 bases from J, with 21 bases between. CDR3 protein: CASGIITVNPYGYTF. The CDR3 DNA reads TGTGCCAGCGGTATAATAACCGTGAACCCGTATGGCTACACCTTC.

The chain recombines TRBV7-6 with TRBJ2-1; 13 nucleotides align to TRBD2. Trimming removed 5 bases from V and 8 bases from J; junction bases left unmatched: 12. The CDR3 sequence is 17 residues long. Germline lookup yields CDR1 SGHVS and CDR2 FNYEAQ. CDR3 nucleotide sequence: TGTGCCAGCAGCCCGGGACTAGCGGGATCTGTGGGCGATGAGCAGTTCTTC. Amino acids: CASSPGLAGSVGDEQFF.

This clone was observed once. This chain uses TRBV6-5 with TRBJ2-2; 10 bases align to TRBD2. The germline CDR1 and CDR2 sequences are MNHEY and SVGAGI. V was clipped by 4 bases and J by 2 bases; unmatched bases: 4. The CDR3 contains 16 residues. CDR3 sequence: CASSFGLAANTGELFF. CDR3 sequence (DNA): TGTGCCAGCAGTTTCGGACTAGCGGCCAACACCGGGGAGCTGTTTTTT.

The V gene is TRBV15, the J gene TRBJ1-4; 7 bases line up with TRBD1. This CDR3 spans 12 amino acids. CDR1 LNHNV and CDR2 YYDKDF come from the germline V gene (reference sequence). V was pared by 2 bases and J by 14 bases, with 5 bases of the junction left unmatched. CDR3 sequence (DNA): TGTGCCACCAGCAGATCGACAGGGAAGCTGTTTTTT. Translated, it gives CATSRSTGKLFF.

This clone was observed a handful of times. The CDR3 sequence is CASRLGHGWNEQYF. The CDR3 bases are TGTGCCAGCAGATTAGGGCACGGGTGGAACGAGCAGTACTTC. This rearrangement joins TRBV27 to TRBJ2-7; no reliable D call. This CDR3 contains 14 residues. Per the germline V gene, CDR1 is MNHEY and CDR2 is SMNVEV (reference sequence). The V end was cut by 6 bases, the J end by 5 bases, with 17 bases between.

The chain combines TRBV7-8 with TRBJ2-1; D unresolved. Trimming shortened V by 4 bases and J by 15 bases, and 13 bases separated the two germline ends. The CDR3 consists of 11 residues. Germline V lookup: CDR1 SGHVS, CDR2 FQNEAQ. The CDR3 reads CASSSQAGPFF. CDR3 coding DNA: TGTGCCAGCAGCTCGCAGGCTGGACCGTTCTTC.

V is TRBV18 and J is TRBJ1-4, with TRBD1 matching 9 bases. CDR1 is KGHSH, CDR2 LQKENI, per germline. This CDR3 is 16 amino acids long. Trimming took 3 bases from V and 0 from J; bases not matched to a gene: 2. The CDR3: CASSPWDRATNEKLFF. For the CDR3, the DNA is TGTGCCAGCTCACCTTGGGACAGGGCAACTAATGAAAAACTGTTTTTT.

This sequence joins TRBV6-1 and TRBJ2-7; the D gene is possibly TRBD1 (5 bases). CDR1 is MNHNS, CDR2 SASEGT, per germline. The CDR3 runs 15 residues. Deletions cut 4 bases from V and 0 bases from J, with 13 bases between. CDR3 DNA sequence: TGTGCCAGCAGTGCTCCAGGGCGCGCCTCCTACGAGCAGTACTTC. It encodes CASSAPGRASYEQYF.

The count of this clone is one. The CDR3 DNA reads as TGTGCCAGCAGACCTCCGGGACAGGGGCTAACTGAAGCTTTCTTT. It translates to CASRPPGQGLTEAFF. The rearrangement uses TRBV7-9 and TRBJ1-1, with 10 bases matching TRBD1. V dropped 6 bases and J dropped 5; count of bases not matched to a gene: 9. This CDR3 is built from 15 residues. Germline V gene sequence: CDR1 SEHNR, CDR2 FQNEAQ (reference sequence).

V and J are TRBV19 and TRBJ2-1; 13 nucleotides match TRBD2. V was pared by 3 bases and J by 4 bases, with 6 bases of the junction left unmatched. Germline CDR1 LNHDA, CDR2 SQIVND (reference sequence). The CDR3 is made up of 17 amino acids. This CDR3 reads CASSMVLAGGPYNEQFF. CDR3 DNA sequence: TGTGCCAGTAGTATGGTACTAGCGGGAGGGCCTTACAATGAGCAGTTCTTC.

The J gene is TRBJ1-1, the V gene TRBV5-1; D remains ambiguous. V was cut by 7 bases and J by 3 bases, with 13 bases left in between. CDR1 SGHRS and CDR2 YFSETQ come from the germline V gene. This CDR3 contains 13 residues. CDR3 sequence: CASARTGYTEAFF. The CDR3 DNA sequence: TGCGCCAGCGCTCGCACGGGGTACACTGAAGCTTTCTTT.

The chain uses TRBV6-1 and TRBJ2-2; 10 bases fit TRBD2. Per germline, CDR1 MNHNS and CDR2 SASEGT. V lost 8 bases, J lost 7 bases, and 4 bases stayed unmatched. This CDR3 contains 13 residues. CDR3 protein: CASESGRVGELFF. The CDR3 DNA follows: TGTGCCAGCGAGAGCGGGAGGGTCGGGGAGCTGTTTTTT.

This clone was seen more than once but under ten times. V gene TRBV28 combines with J gene TRBJ1-4; D is ambiguous. The V gene's germline CDR1 is MDHEN and CDR2 SYDVKM. This CDR3 spans 14 amino acids. Trimming cost V 2 bases and J 0 bases, with 4 bases left between them. The CDR3 region has the DNA TGTGCCAGCAGTTTACTCGCAACTAATGAAAAACTGTTTTTT. Translation gives CASSLLATNEKLFF. Together with reference TRBV28 and TRBJ1-4, the CDR3 gives the full variable domain: DVKVTQSSRYLVKRTGEKVFLECVQDMDHENMFWYRQDPGLGLRLIYFSYDVKMKEKGDIPEGYSVSREKKERFSLILESASTNQTSMYLCASSLLATNEKLFFGSGTQLSVL.

V gene TRBV27 combines with J gene TRBJ2-7; D is ambiguous. V gave up 4 bases and J gave up 7 bases, with 8 bases separating them. Germline loops: CDR1 MNHEY, CDR2 SMNVEV (reference sequence). The CDR3 runs to 11 residues. The CDR3, as DNA: TGTGCCAGCAGTTCGACGGTAGAGCAGTACTTC. Its translation is CASSSTVEQYF.

V gene TRBV9 combines with J gene TRBJ1-1; no clear D gene. CDR1 is SGDLS, CDR2 YYNGEE, per germline. There are 13 residues in the CDR3. V was clipped by 4 bases and J by 1 base, with 8 bases between them. DNA for the CDR3: TGTGCCAGCAGCAGTAGGTCGAACACTGAAGCTTTCTTT. This translates into CASSSRSNTEAFF.

V gene TRBV20-1 combines with J gene TRBJ2-3; D ambiguous. The CDR3 is 10 amino acids. Germline CDR1 DFQATT, CDR2 SNEGSKA (reference sequence). In nucleotides, the CDR3 is TGCAGCGAATCTGCAGATACGCAGTATTTT. It codes for CSESADTQYF.

This clone was seen a handful of times. The chain has TRBV28 and TRBJ2-3; TRBD2 might be the D (6 bases). Trimming cost V 7 bases and J 0 bases, with 14 bases left between them. The germline V gene encodes CDR1 MDHEN and CDR2 SYDVKM. This CDR3 has 15 residues. The DNA of the CDR3 is TGTGCCAGCAACCTGGGCGGGGCTAGCACAGATACGCAGTATTTT. As protein: CASNLGGASTDTQYF.